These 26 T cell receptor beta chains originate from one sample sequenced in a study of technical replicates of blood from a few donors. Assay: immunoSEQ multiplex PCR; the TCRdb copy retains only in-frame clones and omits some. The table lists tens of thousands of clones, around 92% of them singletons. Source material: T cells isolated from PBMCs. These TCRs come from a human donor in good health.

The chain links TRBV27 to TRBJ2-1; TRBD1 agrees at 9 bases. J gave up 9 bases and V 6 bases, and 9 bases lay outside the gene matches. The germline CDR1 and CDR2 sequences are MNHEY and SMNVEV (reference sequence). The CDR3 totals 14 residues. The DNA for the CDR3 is TGTGCCAGCAGCCCCGCGGGACAGGGACTTGAGCAGTTCTTC. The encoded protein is CASSPAGQGLEQFF.

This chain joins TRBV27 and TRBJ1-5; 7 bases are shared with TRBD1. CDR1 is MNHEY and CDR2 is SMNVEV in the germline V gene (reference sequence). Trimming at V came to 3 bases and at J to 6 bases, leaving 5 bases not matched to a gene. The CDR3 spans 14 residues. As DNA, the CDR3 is TGTGCCAGCAGTTTTGTAGGGGGCGGTCAGCCCCAGCATTTT. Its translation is CASSFVGGGQPQHF.

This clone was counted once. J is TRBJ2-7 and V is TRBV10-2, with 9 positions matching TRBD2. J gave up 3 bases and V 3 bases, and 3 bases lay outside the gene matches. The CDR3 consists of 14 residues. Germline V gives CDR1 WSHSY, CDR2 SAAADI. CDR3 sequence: CASSDLSGSYEQYF. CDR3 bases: TGCGCCAGCAGTGATCTTAGCGGGAGCTACGAGCAGTACTTC.

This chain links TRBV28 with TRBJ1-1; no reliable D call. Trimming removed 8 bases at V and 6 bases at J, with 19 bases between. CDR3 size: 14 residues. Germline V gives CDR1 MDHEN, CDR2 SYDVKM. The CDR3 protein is CASRSSGSLPEAFF. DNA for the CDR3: TGTGCCAGCCGGAGTTCGGGGTCCCTCCCTGAAGCTTTCTTT.

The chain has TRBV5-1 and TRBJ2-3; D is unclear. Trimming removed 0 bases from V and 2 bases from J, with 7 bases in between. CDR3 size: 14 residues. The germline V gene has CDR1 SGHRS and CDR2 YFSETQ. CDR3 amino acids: CASSLGDLTDTQYF. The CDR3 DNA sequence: TGCGCCAGCAGCTTGGGAGATCTCACAGATACGCAGTATTTT.

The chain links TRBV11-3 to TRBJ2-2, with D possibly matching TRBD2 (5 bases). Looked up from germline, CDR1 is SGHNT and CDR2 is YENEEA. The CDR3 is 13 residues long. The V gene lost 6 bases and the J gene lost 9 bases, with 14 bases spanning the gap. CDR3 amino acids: CASRAGIHRELFF. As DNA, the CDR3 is TGTGCCAGCAGGGCGGGTATCCACCGGGAGCTGTTTTTT.

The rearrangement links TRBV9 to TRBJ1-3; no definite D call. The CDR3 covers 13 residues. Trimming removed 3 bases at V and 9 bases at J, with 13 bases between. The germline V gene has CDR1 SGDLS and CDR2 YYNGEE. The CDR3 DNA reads TGTGCCAGCAGCGCCGGCCCTCGGGGCACCATATATTTT. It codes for CASSAGPRGTIYF.

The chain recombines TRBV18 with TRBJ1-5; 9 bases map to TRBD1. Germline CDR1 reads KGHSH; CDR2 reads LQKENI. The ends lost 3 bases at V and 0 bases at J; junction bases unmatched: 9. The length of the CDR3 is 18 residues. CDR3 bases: TGTGCCAGCTCACCTGAGGGGACAGGGCTGTTTAGCAATCAGCCCCAGCATTTT. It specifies CASSPEGTGLFSNQPQHF.

In DNA form, the CDR3 reads TGTGCCAGCAGCCTAGACTGGGGAGGATACAATGAGCAGTTCTTC. Encoded protein: CASSLDWGGYNEQFF. V usage is TRBV27 and J usage is TRBJ2-1; a weak D match, TRBD2 (6 bases). The CDR3 consists of 15 residues. Germline assignment: CDR1 MNHEY and CDR2 SMNVEV (reference sequence). Trimming stripped 6 bases from V and 4 bases from J, with 16 bases between.

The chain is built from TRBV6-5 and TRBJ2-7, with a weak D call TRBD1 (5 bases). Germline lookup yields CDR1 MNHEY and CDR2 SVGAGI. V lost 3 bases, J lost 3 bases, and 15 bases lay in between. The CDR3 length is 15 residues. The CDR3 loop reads CASSYYEGVNYEQYF. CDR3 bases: TGTGCCAGCAGTTATTATGAAGGGGTCAACTACGAGCAGTACTTC.

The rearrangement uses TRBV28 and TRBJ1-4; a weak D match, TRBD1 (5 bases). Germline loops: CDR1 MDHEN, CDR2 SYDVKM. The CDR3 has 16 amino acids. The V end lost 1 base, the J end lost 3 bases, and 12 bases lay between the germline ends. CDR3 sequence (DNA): TGTGCCAGCAGTTTATACCAGGGTAGTGCTAATGAAAAACTGTTTTTT. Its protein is CASSLYQGSANEKLFF.

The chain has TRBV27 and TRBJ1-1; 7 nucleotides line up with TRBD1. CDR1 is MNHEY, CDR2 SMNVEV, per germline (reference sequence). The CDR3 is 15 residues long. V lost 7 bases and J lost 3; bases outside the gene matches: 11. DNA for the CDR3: TGTGCCAGCATGTTCTTCGGACAGGCGGACACTGAAGCTTTCTTT. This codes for CASMFFGQADTEAFF.

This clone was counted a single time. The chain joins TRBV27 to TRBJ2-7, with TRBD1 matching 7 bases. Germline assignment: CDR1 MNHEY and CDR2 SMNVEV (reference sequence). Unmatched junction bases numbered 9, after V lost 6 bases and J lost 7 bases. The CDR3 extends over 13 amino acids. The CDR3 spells CASSRRQGREQYF. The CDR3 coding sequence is TGTGCCAGCAGCCGAAGACAGGGACGGGAGCAGTACTTC.

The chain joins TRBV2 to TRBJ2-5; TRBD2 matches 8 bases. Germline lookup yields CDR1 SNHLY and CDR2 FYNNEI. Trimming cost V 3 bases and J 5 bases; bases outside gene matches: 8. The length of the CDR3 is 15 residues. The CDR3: CASSDGGRMRETQYF. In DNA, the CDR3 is TGTGCCAGCAGTGATGGCGGGAGGATGCGGGAGACCCAGTACTTC.

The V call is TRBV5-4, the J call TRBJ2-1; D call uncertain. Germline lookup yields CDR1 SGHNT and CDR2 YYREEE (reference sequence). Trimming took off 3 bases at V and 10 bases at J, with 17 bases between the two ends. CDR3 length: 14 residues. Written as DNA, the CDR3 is TGTGCCAGCAGCTCGCGGTTCGAGAATAGGGAGCAGTTCTTC. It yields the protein CASSSRFENREQFF.

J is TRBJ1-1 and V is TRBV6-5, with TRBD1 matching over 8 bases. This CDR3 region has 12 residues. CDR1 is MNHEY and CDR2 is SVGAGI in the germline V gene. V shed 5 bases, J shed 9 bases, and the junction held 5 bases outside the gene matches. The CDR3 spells CASSTGQGKAFF. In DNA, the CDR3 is TGTGCCAGCAGTACAGGACAGGGAAAAGCTTTCTTT.

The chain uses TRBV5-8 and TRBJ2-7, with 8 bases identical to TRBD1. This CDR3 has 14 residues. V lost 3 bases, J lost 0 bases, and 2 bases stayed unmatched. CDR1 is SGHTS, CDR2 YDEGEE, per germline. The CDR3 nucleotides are TGTGCCAGCAGCTGGGACAGGACCTCCTACGAGCAGTACTTC. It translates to CASSWDRTSYEQYF.

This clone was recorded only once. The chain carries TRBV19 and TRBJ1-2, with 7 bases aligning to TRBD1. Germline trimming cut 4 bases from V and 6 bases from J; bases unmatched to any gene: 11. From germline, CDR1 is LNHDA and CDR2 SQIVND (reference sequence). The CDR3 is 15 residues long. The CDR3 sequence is CASSTRGQLVDGYTF. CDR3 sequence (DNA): TGTGCCAGTAGTACCCGGGGACAGTTAGTAGATGGCTACACCTTC.

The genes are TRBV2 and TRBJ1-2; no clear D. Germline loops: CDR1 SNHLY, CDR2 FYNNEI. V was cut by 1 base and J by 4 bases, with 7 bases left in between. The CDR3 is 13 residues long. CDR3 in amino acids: CASSEGHPYGYTF. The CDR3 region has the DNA TGTGCCAGCAGTGAAGGACACCCCTATGGCTACACCTTC.

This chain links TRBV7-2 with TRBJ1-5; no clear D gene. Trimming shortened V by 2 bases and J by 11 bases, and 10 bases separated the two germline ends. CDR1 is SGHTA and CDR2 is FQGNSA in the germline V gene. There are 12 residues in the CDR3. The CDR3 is CASSLNGGAQHF. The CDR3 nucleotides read TGTGCCAGCAGCTTAAACGGAGGTGCCCAGCATTTT.

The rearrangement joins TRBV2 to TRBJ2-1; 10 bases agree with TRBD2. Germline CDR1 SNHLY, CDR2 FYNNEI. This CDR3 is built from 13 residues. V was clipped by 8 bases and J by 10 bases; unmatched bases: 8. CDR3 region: CASRLAGVGEQFF. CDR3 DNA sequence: TGTGCCAGCCGCCTAGCGGGAGTTGGAGAGCAGTTCTTC. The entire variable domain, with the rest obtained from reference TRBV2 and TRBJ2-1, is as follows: EPEVTQTPSHQVTQMGQEVILRCVPISNHLYFYWYRQILGQKVEFLVSFYNNEISEKSEIFDDQFSVERPDGSNFTLKIRSTKLEDSAMYFCASRLAGVGEQFFGPGTRLTVL.

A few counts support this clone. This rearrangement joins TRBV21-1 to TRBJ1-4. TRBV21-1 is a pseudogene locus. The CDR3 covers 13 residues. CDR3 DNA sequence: TGTGCCAGCAACGCGAGGAGAAATGAAAAACTGTTTTTT. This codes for CASNARRNEKLFF.

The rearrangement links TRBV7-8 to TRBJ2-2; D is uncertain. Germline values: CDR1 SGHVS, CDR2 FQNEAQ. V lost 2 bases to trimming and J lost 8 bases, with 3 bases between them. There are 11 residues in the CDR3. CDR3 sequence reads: CASSLSGELFF. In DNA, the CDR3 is TGTGCCAGCAGCTTATCTGGGGAGCTGTTTTTT.

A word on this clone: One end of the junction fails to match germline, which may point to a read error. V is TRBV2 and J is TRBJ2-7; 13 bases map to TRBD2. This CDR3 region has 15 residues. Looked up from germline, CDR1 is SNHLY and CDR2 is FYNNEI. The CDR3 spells CASSEGTSGTYEQYF. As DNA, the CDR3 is TGTGCCAGCAGCGAAGGGACTAGCGGGACCTACGAGCAGTACTTC.

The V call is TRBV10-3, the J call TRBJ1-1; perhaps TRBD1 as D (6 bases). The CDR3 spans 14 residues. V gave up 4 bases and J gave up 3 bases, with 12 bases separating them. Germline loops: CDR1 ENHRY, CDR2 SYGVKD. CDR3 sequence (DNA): TGTGCCATCAGTGCTTTAGCAGGGGACACTGAAGCTTTCTTT. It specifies CAISALAGDTEAFF.

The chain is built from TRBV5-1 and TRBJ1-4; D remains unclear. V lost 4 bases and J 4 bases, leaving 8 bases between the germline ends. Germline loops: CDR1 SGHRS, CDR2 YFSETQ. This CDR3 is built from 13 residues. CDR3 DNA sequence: TGCGCCAGCAGCCGCGGGTATAATGAAAAACTGTTTTTT. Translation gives CASSRGYNEKLFF. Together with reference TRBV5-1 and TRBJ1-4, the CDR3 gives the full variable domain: KAGVTQTPRYLIKTRGQQVTLSCSPISGHRSVSWYQQTPGQGLQFLFEYFSETQRNKGNFPGRFSGRQFSNSRSEMNVSTLELGDSALYLCASSRGYNEKLFFGSGTQLSVL.